The clone carrying this T cell receptor (beta chain) was seen repeatedly, ten times or more. Its matching antigen is unknown. This sample is drawn from a study of regulatory T cells in long-lasting Graves disease. Building of the TCR beta libraries involved iRepertoire HTBI primers and Arm-PCR of CDR3 regions. Each CDR3 protein is one row after TCRdb ran MiXCR on the multiplex PCR reads. The sample shows about 540,000 distinct CDR3 sequences, about 14% of them seen only once. Time point noted: newly diagnosed GD, antithyroid drugs for less than 3 months. Preparation of the TCR library used RNA extracted from PBMCs. Collection of peripheral blood (approximately 9 milliliters) was done using EDTA tubes. CDR3 length: 15 amino acids. V gave up 6 bases and J gave up 6 bases; unmatched junction bases: 5. The germline CDR1 and CDR2 sequences are MNHEY and SMNVEV (reference sequence). Whole-study findings and limits: Compared with new cases, persistent Graves' patients showed reduced TCR diversity. It was in persistent disease that TRBV28, TRBJ1-2 and TRBJ2-5 were favored.

This sample also appeared in a second study, on T cells in Graves' hyperthyroidism and ophthalmopathy.

The V gene is TRBV27, the J gene TRBJ2-1; 13 nucleotides match TRBD2. Sequences were derived from peripheral blood mononuclear cells (PBMCs), sampled at new diagnosis, from a patient treated with antithyroid drugs. This TCR derives from a young man with Graves disease. CDR3 loop: CASSLLAGGANEQFF. CDR3 DNA: TGTGCCAGCAGCTTACTAGCGGGAGGGGCCAATGAGCAGTTCTTC.